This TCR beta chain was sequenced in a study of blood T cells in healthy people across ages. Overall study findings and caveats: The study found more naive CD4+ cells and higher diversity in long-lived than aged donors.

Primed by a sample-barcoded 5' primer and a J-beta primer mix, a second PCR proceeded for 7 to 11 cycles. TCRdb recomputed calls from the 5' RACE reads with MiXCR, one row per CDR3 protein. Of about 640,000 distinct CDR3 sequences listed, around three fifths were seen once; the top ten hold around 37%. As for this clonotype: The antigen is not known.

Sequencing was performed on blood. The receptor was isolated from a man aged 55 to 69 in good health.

The CDR3 DNA is TGTGCCAGTAGTATAGGCACGGTGTCCACTGAAGCTTTCTTT. Protein: CASSIGTVSTEAFF. The genes are TRBV19 and TRBJ1-1; D is uncertain. Trimming took 1 base from V and 4 from J, leaving 10 bases between them. CDR3 length: 14 amino acids. The germline V gene has CDR1 LNHDA and CDR2 SQIVND (reference sequence).